Sequencing of this T cell receptor beta chain was carried out in a study of blood T cells in healthy people across ages. Study observations and caveats: The long-lived group displayed more naive CD4+ cells, plus higher diversity, than the aged donors did.

Primed by a sample-barcoded 5' primer and a J-beta primer mix, a second PCR proceeded for 7 to 11 cycles. TCRdb recomputed calls from the 5' RACE reads with MiXCR, one row per CDR3 protein. The sample contains roughly 500,000 distinct CDR3 sequences, 27% of which appear only once. This CDR3 contains 15 residues. V shed 0 bases and J shed 1 base, with 9 bases lying between them. Germline V CDR1 and CDR2: SGHTA, FQGNSA. Note on this clonotype: Its matching antigen is unknown.

Sequenced input: blood. This receptor was taken from a woman aged 70-85 years in good health. The chain employs TRBV7-2 and TRBJ1-1; D might be TRBD1 (5 bases). The CDR3 DNA reads TGTGCCAGCAGCTTAGCTCTAGGGGCGAACACTGAAGCTTTCTTT. It translates to CASSLALGANTEAFF.